These 21 T cell receptor beta chains were all obtained from the same sample, sequenced in a study of T cells in Graves' hyperthyroidism and ophthalmopathy. TCR beta CDR3 regions were amplified from RNA. The TCR CDR3 was amplified in a first-round RT-PCR using the HTBI primer set. TCRdb re-called the multiplex PCR reads through MiXCR, storing one row per CDR3 protein. Here the sample spans hundreds of thousands of distinct CDR3 sequences, around 45% being singletons. Sequenced: peripheral blood or thyroid tissue (not recorded which). Receptors originate from a woman younger than 30 with Graves' hyperthyroidism.

The rearrangement joins TRBV9 to TRBJ1-5; 7 bases align to TRBD1. The length of the CDR3 is 15 residues. Unmatched junction bases numbered 3, after V lost 3 bases and J lost 0 bases. CDR1 SGDLS and CDR2 YYNGEE come from the germline V gene. CDR3 nucleotide sequence: TGTGCCAGCAGCGCGACAGGGCGTAGCAATCAGCCCCAGCATTTT. As protein: CASSATGRSNQPQHF.

This chain links TRBV12-3 or TRBV12-4 with TRBJ2-7; TRBD2 might be the D (5 bases). This CDR3 contains 15 residues. The ends were cut back, 4 bases at V and 2 bases at J, with 15 bases in the middle. Here the CDR3 reads CASSSREWGTYEQYF. The CDR3, as DNA: TGTGCCAGCAGTTCTAGGGAGTGGGGAACCTACGAGCAGTACTTC.

V usage is TRBV2 and J usage is TRBJ1-2, with D possibly TRBD1 on 5 matching bases. Trimming pared 6 bases from V and 8 bases from J, leaving 10 bases between. This CDR3 comprises 11 residues. Germline values: CDR1 SNHLY, CDR2 FYNNEI. The CDR3 nucleotides read TGTGCCAGCAGGGGGCCAGAGGGCTACACCTTC. This sequence encodes CASRGPEGYTF. Together with reference TRBV2 and TRBJ1-2, the CDR3 gives the full variable domain: EPEVTQTPSHQVTQMGQEVILRCVPISNHLYFYWYRQILGQKVEFLVSFYNNEISEKSEIFDDQFSVERPDGSNFTLKIRSTKLEDSAMYFCASRGPEGYTFGSGTRLTVV.

The chain joins TRBV9 to TRBJ1-3, with D perhaps TRBD1 (6 bases). Germline values: CDR1 SGDLS, CDR2 YYNGEE. The V and J ends lost 0 bases and 0 bases respectively, with 10 bases between them. The CDR3 covers 16 residues. The CDR3 loop reads CASSVAGAASGNTIYF. The CDR3 bases are TGTGCCAGCAGCGTAGCAGGGGCTGCCTCTGGAAACACCATATATTTT. The full variable domain, with the rest looked up from reference TRBV9 and TRBJ1-3, is DSGVTQTPKHLITATGQRVTLRCSPRSGDLSVYWYQQSLDQGLQFLIQYYNGEERAKGNILERFSAQQFPDLHSELNLSSLELGDSALYFCASSVAGAASGNTIYFGEGSWLTVV.

The chain employs TRBV7-9 and TRBJ2-7; 8 bases fit TRBD2. The CDR3 runs 15 residues. CDR1 and CDR2 from the germline V gene are SEHNR and FQNEAQ (reference sequence). J was trimmed by 4 bases and V by 3 bases; bases with no gene match: 8. This CDR3 reads CASSFQGPSGYEQYF. The CDR3 DNA sequence: TGTGCCAGCAGCTTTCAGGGCCCTAGCGGGTACGAGCAGTACTTC.

As for this clonotype: This may be a read error, as it is one base from a much larger clone. The chain uses TRBV14 and TRBJ2-7; 7 nucleotides match TRBD1. CDR1 and CDR2 from the germline V gene are SGHDN and FVKESK. The CDR3 loop spans 16 amino acids. Germline trimming cut 1 base from V and 7 bases from J; bases unmatched to any gene: 13. CDR3 sequence: CASSQAGGSSYNEQYF. CDR3 DNA sequence: TGTGCCAGCAGCCAAGCAGGGGGAAGCTCCTACAATGAGCAGTACTTC.

The gene calls are TRBV2 and TRBJ2-5; TRBD1 agrees at 7 bases. CDR1 SNHLY and CDR2 FYNNEI come from the germline V gene. The CDR3 is 13 amino acids. With V trimmed by 6 bases and J by 4 bases, 5 bases remained unmatched. The CDR3 region has the DNA TGTGCCAGCAGGCAGGGGGACCGAGAGACCCAGTACTTC. Protein: CASRQGDRETQYF.

This chain joins TRBV6-4 and TRBJ2-1; the match to TRBD2 covers 13 bases. Germline CDR1 reads MRHNA; CDR2 reads SNTAGT. V trimming: 5 bases; J trimming: 9 bases; junction bases outside the gene matches: 7. The CDR3 runs 15 residues. The CDR3 spells CASSPGLAGEAEQFF. CDR3 in DNA: TGTGCCAGCAGTCCCGGACTAGCGGGAGAGGCTGAGCAGTTCTTC.

This clonotype was seen many times. The V call is TRBV20-1, the J call TRBJ2-5; D ambiguous. The V gene lost 4 bases and the J gene lost 4 bases, with 13 bases spanning the gap. There are 13 residues in the CDR3. The germline CDR1 and CDR2 sequences are DFQATT and SNEGSKA (reference sequence). The DNA of the CDR3 is TGCAGTGCTATGTCGGGCAGCCCAGAGACCCAGTACTTC. Residues: CSAMSGSPETQYF.

On this clonotype itself: Possible read error: a much larger clone is one base away. The genes are TRBV2 and TRBJ2-5; no definite D call. Trimming took off 1 base at V and 9 bases at J, with 12 bases between the two ends. The CDR3 spans 13 residues. The germline V gene has CDR1 SNHLY and CDR2 FYNNEI. This CDR3 reads CASSEEVVEAQYF. CDR3 nucleotide sequence: TGTGCCAGCAGTGAAGAAGTAGTTGAGGCCCAGTACTTC.

The V and J genes are TRBV7-8 and TRBJ1-5; the D gene is possibly TRBD1 (5 bases). Trimming took 1 base from V and 2 from J, leaving 12 bases between them. From germline, CDR1 is SGHVS and CDR2 FQNEAQ. This CDR3 contains 16 residues. DNA of the CDR3: TGTGCCAGCAGCTTAGATCGCGGGGCGGGCAATCAGCCCCAGCATTTT. It is translated as CASSLDRGAGNQPQHF.

This clonotype was seen just once. The J gene is TRBJ1-5, the V gene TRBV29-1; D is unresolved. CDR3 length equals 13 residues. Trimming took 2 bases from V and 10 from J, leaving 15 bases between them. Germline loops: CDR1 SQVTM, CDR2 ANQGSEA. As DNA, the CDR3 is TGCAGCGTTGAACTTGTGGAGGGCAAACCCCAGCATTTT. This sequence encodes CSVELVEGKPQHF.

CDR3 coding DNA: TGCAGGCCAGCCAGCGGGGGCTTGGAGACCCAGTACTTC. Residues: CRPASGGLETQYF. The V and J genes are TRBV20-1 and TRBJ2-5, with TRBD2 identical over 8 bases. The CDR3 sequence is 13 residues long. Germline assignment: CDR1 DFQATT and CDR2 SNEGSKA (reference sequence).

This clonotype has a count of ten or more. CDR3 sequence (DNA): TGTGCCAGCTCCTGGGGTGGACCCCAGCATTTT. Translation gives CASSWGGPQHF. The rearrangement joins TRBV7-9 to TRBJ1-5; no reliable D call. Deletions cut 8 bases from V and 10 bases from J, with 12 bases between. Germline CDR1 is SEHNR and CDR2 is FQNEAQ (reference sequence). This CDR3 is built from 11 residues.

This chain uses TRBV9 with TRBJ2-2; 10 bases match TRBD2. The germline V gene encodes CDR1 SGDLS and CDR2 YYNGEE. This CDR3 region has 18 residues. The V gene end was trimmed by 4 bases and the J gene end by 3 bases; junction bases not matched to a gene: 12. This CDR3 is CASSYRLSGRLDTGELFF. The CDR3 DNA sequence: TGTGCCAGCAGCTACAGACTTAGCGGGAGGCTGGACACCGGGGAGCTGTTTTTT. Variable domain in full (rest from reference TRBV9 and TRBJ2-2): DSGVTQTPKHLITATGQRVTLRCSPRSGDLSVYWYQQSLDQGLQFLIQYYNGEERAKGNILERFSAQQFPDLHSELNLSSLELGDSALYFCASSYRLSGRLDTGELFFGEGSRLTVL.

The chain combines TRBV2 with TRBJ1-4, with D tentatively TRBD1 (5 bases). The V and J ends lost 6 bases and 8 bases respectively, with 22 bases between them. This CDR3 has 16 amino acids. From germline, CDR1 is SNHLY and CDR2 FYNNEI. Here the CDR3 reads CASRIATGTQEEKLFF. In nucleotides, the CDR3 is TGTGCCAGCAGAATAGCCACCGGGACCCAGGAAGAAAAACTGTTTTTT.

This clonotype was seen a handful of times. The CDR3 loop is CASSIGTSMGEQYF. As DNA, the CDR3 is TGTGCCAGTAGTATTGGGACTAGCATGGGAGAGCAGTACTTC. J is TRBJ2-7 and V is TRBV19, with 9 bases that match TRBD2. The germline gives CDR1 LNHDA, CDR2 SQIVND (reference sequence). This CDR3 is 14 amino acids long. V lost 3 bases and J lost 7; bases outside the gene matches: 7.

V usage is TRBV7-9 and J usage is TRBJ2-7; D might be TRBD2 (6 bases). The CDR3 is 13 amino acids. Germline V gives CDR1 SEHNR, CDR2 FQNEAQ (reference sequence). V was clipped by 4 bases and J by 2 bases, with 9 bases between them. For the CDR3, the DNA is TGTGCCAGCAGCTGGACTAATGCCTACGAGCAGTACTTC. This encodes CASSWTNAYEQYF.

This clonotype was detected many times. The rearrangement uses TRBV7-2 and TRBJ2-5; D not resolved. Germline-derived CDR1 and CDR2 are SGHTA and FQGNSA. Between the trimmed V and J ends, which lost 5 bases and 3 bases, there was a span of 7 bases. The CDR3 sequence is 12 residues long. This CDR3 is CASSLWKETQYF. The CDR3 DNA sequence: TGTGCCAGCAGCCTATGGAAAGAGACCCAGTACTTC.

As regards this clonotype: Here the CDR3 omits its conserved ending phenylalanine or tryptophan, so a read error is the likely source. The gene calls are TRBV7-9 and TRBJ2-7; 14 bases align to TRBD2. Germline values: CDR1 SEHNR, CDR2 FQNEAQ (reference sequence). The CDR3 extends over 15 amino acids. CDR3 loop: CAGSRGTSGSYEQYL. As DNA, the CDR3 is TGTGCCGGCAGCCGCGGGACTAGCGGGAGTTACGAGCAGTACCTC.

A few counts support this clonotype. In nucleotides, the CDR3 is TGTGCCAGCAGTACAGGGGGCCCAAGTTACTATGGCTACACCTTC. The encoded protein is CASSTGGPSYYGYTF. The V gene is TRBV2, the J gene TRBJ1-2, with 9 bases identical to TRBD1. The CDR3 covers 15 residues. The V segment lost 5 bases and the J segment 3 bases; nucleotides outside the gene matches: 7. The V gene's germline CDR1 is SNHLY and CDR2 FYNNEI.